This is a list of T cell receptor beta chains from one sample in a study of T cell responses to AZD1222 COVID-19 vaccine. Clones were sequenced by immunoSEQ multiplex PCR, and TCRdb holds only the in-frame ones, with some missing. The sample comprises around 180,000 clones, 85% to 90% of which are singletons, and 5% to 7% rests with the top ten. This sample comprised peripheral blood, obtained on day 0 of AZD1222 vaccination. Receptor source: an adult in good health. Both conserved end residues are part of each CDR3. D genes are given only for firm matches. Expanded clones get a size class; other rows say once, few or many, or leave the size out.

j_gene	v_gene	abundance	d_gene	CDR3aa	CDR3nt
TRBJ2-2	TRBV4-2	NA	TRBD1	CASSQGTGGNTGELFF	TGTGCCAGCAGCCAAGGTACAGGGGGCAACACCGGGGAGCTGTTTTTT
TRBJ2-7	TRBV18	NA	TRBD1	CASSHDRGLYEQYF	TGTGCCAGCTCTCACGACAGGGGGCTTTACGAGCAGTACTTC
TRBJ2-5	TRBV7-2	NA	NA	CASSLGKGLGTQYF	TGTGCCAGCAGCTTAGGAAAGGGTTTAGGGACCCAGTACTTC
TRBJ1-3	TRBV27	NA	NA	CASSFSVSGNTIYF	TGTGCCAGCAGTTTTTCGGTCTCTGGAAACACCATATATTTT
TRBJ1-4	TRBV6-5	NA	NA	CASSYSTEREKLFF	TGTGCCAGCAGTTACTCAACAGAGCGGGAAAAACTGTTTTTT
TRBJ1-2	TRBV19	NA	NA	CASSVDGALRNGYTF	TGTGCCAGTAGTGTAGATGGGGCTCTTAGAAATGGCTACACCTTC
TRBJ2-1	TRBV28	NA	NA	CASSLGIAREVDEQFF	TGTGCCAGCAGTTTGGGCATAGCGAGAGAGGTAGATGAGCAGTTCTTC
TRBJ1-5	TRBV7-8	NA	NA	CASSFQDSNQPQHF	TGTGCCAGCAGCTTCCAGGATAGCAATCAGCCCCAGCATTTT
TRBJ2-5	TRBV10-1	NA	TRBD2	CASSELGLAGKLRGETQYF	TGCGCCAGCAGTGAGCTGGGACTAGCGGGTAAGCTTCGGGGAGAGACCCAGTACTTC
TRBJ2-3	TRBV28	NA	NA	CASSFRSTDTQYF	TGTGCCAGCAGTTTTAGGAGCACAGATACGCAGTATTTT
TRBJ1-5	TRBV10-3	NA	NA	CAISEGPNQPQHF	TGTGCCATCAGTGAGGGACCAAATCAGCCCCAGCATTTT
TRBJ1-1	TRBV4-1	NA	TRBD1	CASSQRQGWGTEAFF	TGCGCCAGCAGCCAGCGACAGGGGTGGGGAACTGAAGCTTTCTTT
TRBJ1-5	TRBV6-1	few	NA	CASSESYGQPQHF	TGTGCCAGCAGTGAGAGTTACGGGCAGCCCCAGCATTTT
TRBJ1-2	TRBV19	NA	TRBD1	CASSMGQGVHGYTF	TGTGCCAGTAGTATGGGACAGGGGGTTCATGGCTACACCTTC
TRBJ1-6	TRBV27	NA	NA	CASSLQPGNNSPLHF	TGTGCCAGCAGTTTACAACCGGGCAATAATTCACCCCTCCACTTT
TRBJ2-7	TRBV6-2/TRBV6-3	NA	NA	CASSYWGGPYEQYF	TGTGCCAGCAGTTATTGGGGGGGCCCCTACGAGCAGTACTTC
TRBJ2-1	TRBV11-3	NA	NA	CASSFRQGETDEQFF	TGTGCCAGCAGCTTTCGCCAGGGTGAGACGGATGAGCAGTTCTTC
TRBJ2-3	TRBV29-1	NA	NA	CSVDRQGTDTQYF	TGCAGCGTTGATCGGCAGGGGACAGATACGCAGTATTTT
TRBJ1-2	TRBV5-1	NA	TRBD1	CASSPDRGGYGYTF	TGCGCCAGCAGCCCAGACAGGGGAGGCTATGGCTACACCTTC
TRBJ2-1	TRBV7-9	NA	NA	CASSLLGRDDEQFF	TGTGCCAGCAGCTTATTAGGAAGGGACGATGAGCAGTTCTTC
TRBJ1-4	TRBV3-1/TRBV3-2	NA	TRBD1	CASSQGDRDEKLFF	TGTGCCAGCAGCCAGGGCGACAGGGATGAAAAACTGTTTTTT
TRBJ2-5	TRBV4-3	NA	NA	CASSQDRVDRETQYF	TGCGCCAGCAGCCAAGATCGAGTAGATAGAGAGACCCAGTACTTC
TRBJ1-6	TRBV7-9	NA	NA	CASSLEGDSPLHF	TGTGCCAGCAGCTTAGAGGGTGATTCACCCCTCCACTTT
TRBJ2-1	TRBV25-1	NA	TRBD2	CASSRASGRTNEQFF	TGTGCCAGCAGTCGAGCTAGCGGGAGGACTAATGAGCAGTTCTTC
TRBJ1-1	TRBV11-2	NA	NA	CASSLIRGSTEAFF	TGTGCCAGCAGCCTCATAAGGGGGTCCACTGAAGCTTTCTTT
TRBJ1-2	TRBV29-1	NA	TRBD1	CSVEGDRVNYGYTF	TGCAGCGTTGAAGGGGACAGGGTGAACTATGGCTACACCTTC
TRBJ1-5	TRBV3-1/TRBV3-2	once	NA	CASSQEGSNQPQHF	TGTGCCAGCAGCCAAGAAGGTAGCAATCAGCCCCAGCATTTT
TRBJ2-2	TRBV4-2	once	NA	CASSQASDSTGELFF	TGTGCCAGCAGCCAAGCCTCAGACAGCACCGGGGAGCTGTTTTTT
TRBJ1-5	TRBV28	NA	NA	CASSPNLPQPQHF	TGTGCCAGCAGTCCAAACCTCCCGCAGCCCCAGCATTTT